These T cell receptor beta chains were read from a single sample in a study of blood T cells in healthy people across ages. MiXCR was run by TCRdb on the 5' RACE reads, yielding one entry per CDR3 protein. The data contain 750,000 to 850,000 distinct CDR3 sequences, just under 25% of them singletons. These data were likewise used in another study, on T cells of mothers and their children.

The material sequenced was blood. These receptors originate from a boy younger than 18 in good health. Both conserved end residues are part of each CDR3. The D gene is left open where the match is weak. Rows may omit the clone size; those that give it use once, few, many or a size class.

>few|.|TRBJ2-5|TRBV18
CASSRIPQETQYF
TGTGCCAGCTCACGGATCCCGCAAGAGACCCAGTACTTC
>.|.|TRBJ1-1|TRBV20-1
CSARSLREGKAFF
TGCAGTGCTAGATCGCTAAGAGAGGGGAAGGCTTTCTTT
>.|.|TRBJ1-4|TRBV4-2
CASSQDSEPTNEKLFF
TGTGCCAGCAGCCAAGATTCGGAGCCAACTAATGAAAAACTGTTTTTT
>.|TRBD1|TRBJ2-6|TRBV6-5
CASSQGATGANVLTF
TGTGCCAGCAGCCAGGGGGCTACCGGGGCCAACGTCCTGACTTTC
>few|.|TRBJ2-5|TRBV5-1
CASSVEGSETQYF
TGCGCCAGCAGCGTGGAAGGCAGTGAGACCCAGTACTTC
>few|.|TRBJ2-3|TRBV21-1
CASSKDRLTSTDTQYF
TGTGCCAGCAGCAAAGACAGGCTGACTAGCACAGATACGCAGTATTTT
>.|TRBD1|TRBJ1-2|TRBV6-5
CASSRTGWPHYGYTF
TGTGCCAGCAGCCGGACAGGGTGGCCCCACTATGGCTACACCTTC
>.|.|TRBJ2-7|TRBV29-1
CSVRKQGYEQYF
TGCAGCGTTCGGAAGCAGGGCTACGAGCAGTACTTC
>many|.|TRBJ2-1|TRBV27
CASSPLLLQPGEQFF
TGTGCCAGCAGTCCCCTTTTGCTCCAGCCCGGTGAGCAGTTCTTC
>.|.|TRBJ1-2|TRBV6-2/TRBV6-3
CASTQGPTYFSYTF
TGTGCCAGCACCCAGGGCCCGACCTACTTCAGCTACACCTTC
>.|.|TRBJ1-6|TRBV9
CASSVGTHNSPLHF
TGTGCCAGCAGCGTCGGGACTCATAATTCACCCCTCCACTTT
>.|.|TRBJ1-4|TRBV15
CATSRTLGRNEKLFF
TGTGCCACCAGCAGGACGTTAGGACGTAATGAAAAACTGTTTTTT
>.|.|TRBJ2-1|TRBV29-1
CSVETGAGETQYF
TGCAGCGTGGAGACAGGGGCGGGAGAGACCCAATACTTC
>few|TRBD1|TRBJ2-2|TRBV3-1
CASSQVAGQDTGELFF
TGTGCCAGCAGCCAAGTTGCGGGACAGGACACCGGGGAGCTGTTTTTT
>few|.|TRBJ1-4|TRBV7-2
CASSLVQGNLNEKLFF
TGTGCCAGCAGCTTAGTACAGGGCAATTTGAATGAAAAACTGTTTTTT
>few|.|TRBJ1-1|TRBV27
CASSLLMGLGTEAFF
TGTGCCAGCAGTTTATTGATGGGGCTGGGCACTGAAGCTTTCTTT
>.|.|TRBJ2-5|TRBV21-1
CASSVTASGDQETQYF
TGTGCCAGCAGCGTCACGGCTAGCGGAGACCAAGAGACCCAGTACTTC
>.|TRBD1|TRBJ2-7|TRBV7-8
CASSYQARAGQGAYEQYF
TGTGCCAGCAGCTATCAGGCTAGGGCGGGACAGGGGGCTTACGAGCAGTACTTC
>few|TRBD1|TRBJ2-3|TRBV6-2/TRBV6-3
CASSYTTGQNTDTQYF
TGTGCCAGCAGTTACACTACGGGACAGAACACAGATACGCAGTATTTT
>.|TRBD2|TRBJ2-7|TRBV5-5
CASSNIGGLASSEQYF
TGTGCCAGCAGCAACATTGGGGGACTAGCGTCTTCCGAGCAGTACTTC
>few|.|TRBJ1-1|TRBV6-5
CASSLVGGFTTEAFF
TGTGCCAGCAGTTTGGTGGGAGGGTTTACCACTGAAGCTTTCTTT
>few|TRBD1|TRBJ2-3|TRBV7-9
CASSDRTGFTDTQYF
TGTGCCAGCAGCGACCGGACAGGGTTCACAGATACGCAGTATTTT
>.|.|TRBJ2-3|TRBV4-3
CASSQDFGGDGDTQYF
TGCGCCAGCAGCCAAGATTTTGGAGGGGATGGAGATACGCAGTATTTT
>.|TRBD2|TRBJ2-5|TRBV7-8
CASSSRGRQGLAGDGFQETQYF
TGTGCCAGCAGCTCAAGGGGGAGACAGGGACTAGCGGGAGACGGATTTCAAGAGACCCAGTACTTC
>.|TRBD2|TRBJ2-5|TRBV12-3/TRBV12-4
CASSYRTSIETQYF
TGTGCCAGCAGTTATAGGACTAGCATAGAGACCCAGTACTTC
>few|TRBD2|TRBJ2-7|TRBV29-1
CSVERGSGDEQYF
TGCAGCGTTGAGCGGGGGAGTGGCGACGAGCAGTACTTC
>.|TRBD1|TRBJ2-7|TRBV20-1
CSARVQGADEQYF
TGCAGTGCTAGAGTTCAGGGGGCGGACGAGCAGTACTTC
>many|.|TRBJ2-1|TRBV12-3/TRBV12-4
CASSLGYSYNEQFF
TGTGCCAGCAGTTTAGGGTACTCCTACAATGAGCAGTTCTTC
>.|.|TRBJ2-7|TRBV3-1
CASSVGQTHYEQYF
TGTGCCAGCAGCGTTGGACAGACCCACTACGAGCAGTACTTC
>.|.|TRBJ1-5|TRBV7-9
CASSLGRYQPQHF
TGTGCCAGCAGCTTAGGACGTTATCAGCCCCAGCATTTT
>few|TRBD1|TRBJ1-5|TRBV6-6
CASSHRTGGYSNQPQHF
TGTGCCAGCAGCCATAGGACAGGAGGATATTCCAATCAGCCCCAGCATTTT